Below, 25 T cell receptor beta chains from the same sample are listed, as sequenced in a study of T cells expressing NK-cell markers. Each CDR3 protein gets one entry in TCRdb, which reprocessed the 5' RACE reads and gives no DNA. The listing records some 390,000 distinct CDR3 sequences. Sequences were obtained from blood T cells: a sorted CD56 or NKG2C T cell subset, CD4+ or CD8+ T cells, or bulk PBMC T cells (not recorded which). These receptors all stem from a woman aged 45-65 years in good health.

The chain links TRBV4-1 to TRBJ2-1; checking the TCRdb D call of TRBD2 is not possible without DNA. Germline V gives CDR1 MGHRA, CDR2 YSYEKL. The CDR3 loop spans 16 amino acids. CDR3 residues: CASSQASGTSDLEQFF.

The chain recombines TRBV10-3 with TRBJ2-6. CDR3 length: 17 amino acids. CDR1 ENHRY and CDR2 SYGVKD come from the germline V gene. This CDR3 is CAISDSKSLSGANVLTF.

This chain uses TRBV3-1 with TRBJ1-1; TCRdb's D call, TRBD1, is unchecked because there is no DNA. The V gene's germline CDR1 is LGHDT and CDR2 YNNKEL (reference sequence). This CDR3 is 15 amino acids long. The CDR3 reads CASSQTGLGNTEAFF.

The CDR3 here is CASSYSGPLGQPQHF. This chain links TRBV6-6 with TRBJ1-5. CDR1 and CDR2 from the germline V gene are MNHNY and SVGAGI (reference sequence). This CDR3 is 15 amino acids long.

The chain's CDR3 is CASSLWGALGNQPQHF. The gene calls are TRBV12-3 or TRBV12-4 and TRBJ1-5; TCRdb names TRBD1, which stays unverified in the absence of DNA. CDR3 size: 16 residues.

This chain links TRBV14 with TRBJ1-6; without DNA, the TCRdb call of TRBD1 cannot be checked. This CDR3 has 15 residues. Germline lookup yields CDR1 SGHDN and CDR2 FVKESK. CDR3: CASSLRQGDDSPLHF.

The rearrangement uses TRBV7-9 and TRBJ1-1; the D call from TCRdb, TRBD1, cannot be confirmed without DNA. The CDR3 is 15 residues long. Germline V gives CDR1 SEHNR, CDR2 FQNEAQ (reference sequence). CDR3 residues: CASSLNRDRNTEAFF.

The J gene is TRBJ2-7, the V gene TRBV29-1; TCRdb returns TRBD1, unconfirmable since there is no DNA. CDR3 length: 15 residues. Germline-derived CDR1 and CDR2 are SQVTM and ANQGSEA. This CDR3 is CSVEGTGVGSYEQYF.

This chain joins TRBV9 and TRBJ2-1. CDR1 SGDLS and CDR2 YYNGEE come from the germline V gene. This CDR3 comprises 15 residues. The chain's CDR3 is CASSVDSIYYNEQFF.

V is TRBV6-1 and J is TRBJ2-7; TCRdb indicates TRBD1, and absent DNA this call remains unverified. The CDR3 has 15 residues. Germline values: CDR1 MNHNS, CDR2 SASEGT. CDR3 sequence reads: CASSEARLGDYEQYF.

This chain uses TRBV10-3 with TRBJ2-7. The CDR3 is 11 amino acids. Germline V gives CDR1 ENHRY, CDR2 SYGVKD. The CDR3 region is CAIKVIDEQYF.

The J gene is TRBJ2-7, the V gene TRBV27. This CDR3 spans 13 amino acids. The germline V gene has CDR1 MNHEY and CDR2 SMNVEV (reference sequence). The CDR3 sequence: CASSSRTPYEQYF.

CDR3 in amino acids: CASSTIDRGGNQPQHF. The gene calls are TRBV19 and TRBJ1-5; TCRdb proposes TRBD1, but this gene call is untestable without DNA. Germline-derived CDR1 and CDR2 are LNHDA and SQIVND (reference sequence). CDR3 length: 16 amino acids.

The chain couples TRBV25-1 to TRBJ2-1; TCRdb's assignment of TRBD1 cannot be checked, as there is no DNA. The CDR3 has 15 amino acids. The germline CDR1 and CDR2 sequences are MGHDK and SYGVNS. CDR3: CASSGTISSYNEQFF.

The chain employs TRBV5-1 and TRBJ2-3; the D gene TCRdb calls, TRBD2, cannot be checked with no DNA. Germline V gene data show CDR1 as SGHRS and CDR2 as YFSETQ. The CDR3 covers 18 residues. CDR3 sequence reads: CASSLVASGRTSTDTQYF.

The CDR3 is CASSQDSLGATNEKLFF. The chain carries TRBV3-1 and TRBJ1-4. Germline lookup yields CDR1 LGHDT and CDR2 YNNKEL (reference sequence). This CDR3 region has 17 residues.

The chain couples TRBV12-3 or TRBV12-4 to TRBJ2-2; TCRdb's assignment of TRBD1 cannot be checked, as there is no DNA. This CDR3 region has 13 residues. The CDR3 here is CATRGQPTGELFF.

CDR3 in amino acids: CASSPTSPGELFF. The gene calls are TRBV5-1 and TRBJ2-2. Germline-derived CDR1 and CDR2 are SGHRS and YFSETQ. CDR3 length equals 13 residues.

The V call is TRBV5-1, the J call TRBJ1-2; TCRdb selects TRBD1, and the lack of DNA leaves this call unchecked. The CDR3 sequence is 13 residues long. From germline, CDR1 is SGHRS and CDR2 YFSETQ. The chain's CDR3 is CASSLGDRDGYTF.

This sequence joins TRBV11-3 and TRBJ2-3. This CDR3 region has 13 residues. Germline V CDR1 and CDR2: SGHNT, YENEEA. CDR3: CASKARYTDTQYF.

The CDR3 here is CASSSLPSGGYTF. The rearrangement links TRBV12-3 or TRBV12-4 to TRBJ1-2. The CDR3 extends over 13 amino acids.

This chain connects TRBV7-2 to TRBJ2-5; the TRBD1 assignment by TCRdb is unverifiable without DNA. The germline CDR1 and CDR2 sequences are SGHTA and FQGNSA. The CDR3 covers 14 residues. CDR3 in amino acids: CASSVGTGGETQYF.

The chain combines TRBV20-1 with TRBJ2-5; lacking DNA, the TRBD2 call made by TCRdb goes unchecked. Germline values: CDR1 DFQATT, CDR2 SNEGSKA (reference sequence). CDR3 size: 18 residues. CDR3 loop: CSAITGTSGSSYQETQYF.

The chain has TRBV5-6 and TRBJ2-7; checking the TCRdb D call of TRBD1 is not possible without DNA. Germline assignment: CDR1 SGHDT and CDR2 YYEEEE. There are 16 residues in the CDR3. The CDR3 sequence: CASSTLRDRSSYEQYF. Variable domain in full (rest from reference TRBV5-6 and TRBJ2-7): DAGVTQSPTHLIKTRGQQVTLRCSPKSGHDTVSWYQQALGQGPQFIFQYYEEEERQRGNFPDRFSGHQFPNYSSELNVNALLLGDSALYLCASSTLRDRSSYEQYFGPGTRLTVT.

V is TRBV12-3 or TRBV12-4 and J is TRBJ2-2. This CDR3 has 14 residues. This chain's CDR3 is CASSIQRGTGELFF.